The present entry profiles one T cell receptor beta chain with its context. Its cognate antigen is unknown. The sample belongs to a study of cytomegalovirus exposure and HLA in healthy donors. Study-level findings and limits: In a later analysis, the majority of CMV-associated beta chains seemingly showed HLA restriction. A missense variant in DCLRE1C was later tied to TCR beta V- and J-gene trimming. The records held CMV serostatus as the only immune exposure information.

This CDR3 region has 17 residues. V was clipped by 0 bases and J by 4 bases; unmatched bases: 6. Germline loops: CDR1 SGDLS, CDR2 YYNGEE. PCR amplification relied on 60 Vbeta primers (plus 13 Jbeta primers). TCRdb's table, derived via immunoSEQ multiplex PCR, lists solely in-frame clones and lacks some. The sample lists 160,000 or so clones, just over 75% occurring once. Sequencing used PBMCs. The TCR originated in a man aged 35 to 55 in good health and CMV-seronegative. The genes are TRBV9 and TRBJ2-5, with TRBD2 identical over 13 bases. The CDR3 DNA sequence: TGTGCCAGCAGCGTAGGAACTAGCGGGAGGGCAGGAGAGACCCAGTACTTC. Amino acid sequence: CASSVGTSGRAGETQYF. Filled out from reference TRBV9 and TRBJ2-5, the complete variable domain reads DSGVTQTPKHLITATGQRVTLRCSPRSGDLSVYWYQQSLDQGLQFLIQYYNGEERAKGNILERFSAQQFPDLHSELNLSSLELGDSALYFCASSVGTSGRAGETQYFGPGTRLLVL.